The 20 T cell receptor beta chains below all came from one sample that was sequenced in a study of human T cells and chemical hapten exposure. Time point given: patch test 1, 2 weeks after DPC sensitization. The treatment: therapeutic diphenylcyclopropenone sensitization with weekly scalp DPC. TCRdb reprocessed the RACE reads via MiXCR and lists one record per CDR3 protein. The sample yields about 120,000 distinct CDR3 sequences, around 10% seen once. Specimen: whole blood, collected in connection with sensitization to the hapten diphenylcyclopropenone (DPC). These receptors came from a woman in her fifties or sixties with alopecia areata. Some clones in this sample may be carry-over from other donors' samples.

This clonotype was counted ten times or more. The chain couples TRBV7-9 to TRBJ1-5; 7 bases map to TRBD1. The length of the CDR3 is 18 residues. The germline V gene has CDR1 SEHNR and CDR2 FQNEAQ (reference sequence). V shed 5 bases and J 0 bases; nucleotides not matched to a gene: 13. CDR3 residues: CASSAEGQASNSNQPQHF. CDR3 DNA sequence: TGTGCCAGCAGCGCAGAAGGACAGGCGAGTAATAGCAATCAGCCCCAGCATTTT.

This clonotype came up a few times. The chain carries TRBV18 and TRBJ1-2; TRBD1 matches 7 bases. Germline trimming cut 3 bases from V and 3 bases from J; bases unmatched to any gene: 7. The germline CDR1 and CDR2 sequences are KGHSH and LQKENI. The CDR3 sequence is 15 residues long. This CDR3 is CASSPLPRGDYGYTF. Written as DNA, the CDR3 is TGTGCCAGCTCACCTCTCCCCAGGGGGGACTATGGCTACACCTTC.

This clonotype was counted at least ten times. The V gene is TRBV27, the J gene TRBJ1-3; 7 bases are a match to TRBD1. V was clipped by 2 bases and J by 2 bases; unmatched bases: 3. This CDR3 spans 15 amino acids. Looked up from germline, CDR1 is MNHEY and CDR2 is SMNVEV (reference sequence). The CDR3 region has the DNA TGTGCCAGCAGTTTAATGGGGACAGCTGGAAACACCATATATTTT. Residues: CASSLMGTAGNTIYF.

This clonotype was counted at least ten times. The chain is built from TRBV2 and TRBJ1-1, with 11 bases aligning to TRBD1. Germline lookup yields CDR1 SNHLY and CDR2 FYNNEI. After removal of 3 bases from V and 4 bases from J, the junction contained 1 base not matched to a gene. This CDR3 is 14 amino acids long. CDR3 coding DNA: TGTGCCAGCAGTGACGGACAGGGGGCCACTGAAGCTTTCTTT. Translation: CASSDGQGATEAFF.

The chain combines TRBV4-2 with TRBJ2-1; D tentatively reads TRBD1 or TRBD2 (5 bases each). The CDR3 totals 13 residues. CDR1 and CDR2 from the germline V gene are LGHNA and YNFKEQ. Trimming took off 0 bases at V and 7 bases at J, with 7 bases between the two ends. Written as DNA, the CDR3 is TGTGCCAGCAGCCAAGAAGGGGAGAATGAGCAGTTCTTC. It yields the protein CASSQEGENEQFF.

In its sample, this clonotype was seen a few times. The chain has TRBV7-2 and TRBJ1-2, with D possibly TRBD1 on 6 matching bases. The ends were cut back, 3 bases at V and 0 bases at J, with 8 bases in the middle. CDR3 size: 14 residues. From germline, CDR1 is SGHTA and CDR2 FQGNSA. The DNA for the CDR3 is TGTGCCAGCAGCTTTGGGGGCGCTAACTATGGCTACACCTTC. Its translation is CASSFGGANYGYTF.

This clonotype was counted a few times. This chain joins TRBV28 and TRBJ2-7; 9 positions match TRBD1. The V segment lost 5 bases and the J segment 3 bases; nucleotides outside the gene matches: 8. CDR1 and CDR2 (germline): MDHEN, SYDVKM. This CDR3 comprises 15 residues. CDR3 loop: CASSPMGQGRYEQYF. CDR3 bases: TGTGCCAGCAGTCCAATGGGACAGGGCCGCTACGAGCAGTACTTC.

The V and J genes are TRBV7-7 and TRBJ1-1; D is possibly TRBD1 (5 bases). The CDR3 covers 13 residues. The germline V gene encodes CDR1 SSHAT and CDR2 FNYEAQ (reference sequence). V was trimmed by 5 bases and J by 3 bases, leaving 10 bases between them. The CDR3 loop is CASSAREDTEAFF. The CDR3 nucleotides read TGTGCCAGCAGCGCCAGGGAGGACACTGAAGCTTTCTTT.

This clonotype came up a few times. This sequence joins TRBV5-1 and TRBJ2-3; 10 bases are a match to TRBD2. V lost 2 bases, J lost 5 bases, and 5 bases stayed unmatched. Germline V gives CDR1 SGHRS, CDR2 YFSETQ. This CDR3 spans 15 amino acids. The CDR3 DNA follows: TGCGCCAGCAGCTTCCCTATAGCGGGAGGAGATACGCAGTATTTT. It specifies CASSFPIAGGDTQYF.

This clonotype has just a few counts. The chain joins TRBV29-1 to TRBJ1-3; no firm D call. Germline CDR1 SQVTM, CDR2 ANQGSEA. This CDR3 comprises 14 residues. V lost 1 base and J lost 1, with 8 bases in between. The CDR3 spells CSVEVVDSGNTIYF. The CDR3, as DNA: TGCAGCGTTGAAGTAGTAGATTCTGGAAACACCATATATTTT.

Details on this clonotype: A much larger clone lies one base from this, so it may be a read error. This chain uses TRBV28 with TRBJ1-2; 7 positions agree with TRBD1. CDR1 is MDHEN and CDR2 is SYDVKM in the germline V gene. CDR3 length equals 14 residues. Trimming cost V 4 bases and J 2 bases; bases outside gene matches: 4. The DNA for the CDR3 is TGTGCCAGCAGTTCTCCGGGACAGAACTATGGCTACACCTTC. Its protein is CASSSPGQNYGYTF.

CDR3 bases: TGCAGTGCTAAATTTTGGGATGAGCAGTTCTTC. Protein sequence: CSAKFWDEQFF. The chain recombines TRBV20-1 with TRBJ2-1; no clear D. The CDR3 spans 11 residues. In germline, CDR1 is DFQATT, CDR2 SNEGSKA (reference sequence). V shed 4 bases and J shed 8 bases, with 9 bases lying between them.

The chain employs TRBV4-1 and TRBJ2-4; no clear D gene. Trimming removed 4 bases from V and 1 base from J, with 11 bases in between. Germline V gene data show CDR1 as MGHRA and CDR2 as YSYEKL. The CDR3 extends over 15 amino acids. CDR3 protein: CASSRLLAAKNIQYF. DNA of the CDR3: TGCGCCAGCAGCCGCCTTTTGGCTGCCAAAAACATTCAGTACTTC.

The CDR3 DNA is TGTGCCAGCAGTTGGGACTATAATTCACCCCTCCACTTT. Translated: CASSWDYNSPLHF. The chain uses TRBV25-1 and TRBJ1-6; D is unclear. Germline assignment: CDR1 MGHDK and CDR2 SYGVNS. The ends were cut back, 5 bases at V and 3 bases at J, with 5 bases in the middle. This CDR3 comprises 13 residues.

There are a few counts of this clonotype. The chain employs TRBV5-6 and TRBJ1-1; 10 bases align to TRBD1. The CDR3 contains 16 residues. V shed 6 bases and J 5 bases; nucleotides not matched to a gene: 13. Germline V gene data show CDR1 as SGHDT and CDR2 as YYEEEE. The CDR3 DNA sequence: TGTGCCAGCACCAGGGACAGGGGTAGGATCGGGACTGAAGCTTTCTTT. Translating gives CASTRDRGRIGTEAFF.

This clonotype has ten or more counts. The CDR3 bases are TGTGCCAGCAGGGGAGGGACAGGGGGCTACGAGCAGTACTTC. This encodes CASRGGTGGYEQYF. The chain has TRBV6-5 and TRBJ2-7, with 11 bases identical to TRBD1. The CDR3 loop spans 14 amino acids. Germline lookup yields CDR1 MNHEY and CDR2 SVGAGI. The V and J ends lost 6 bases and 3 bases, in that order; junction bases with no gene match: 4.

This clonotype was seen at least ten times. This rearrangement joins TRBV29-1 to TRBJ2-7; the match to TRBD1 covers 7 bases. Germline trimming cut 3 bases from V and 1 base from J; bases unmatched to any gene: 9. Per germline, CDR1 SQVTM and CDR2 ANQGSEA. This CDR3 contains 15 residues. This CDR3 reads CSVDVPGQYSYEQYF. CDR3 DNA: TGCAGCGTTGACGTTCCGGGACAGTATTCCTACGAGCAGTACTTC.

This clonotype was seen ten or more times. V is TRBV5-6 and J is TRBJ2-6, with 8 positions matching TRBD1. V dropped 4 bases and J dropped 0; count of bases not matched to a gene: 6. CDR3 length: 17 residues. Germline CDR1 reads SGHDT; CDR2 reads YYEEEE. This CDR3 reads CASSPRTGTSGANVLTF. CDR3 DNA: TGTGCCAGCAGCCCGAGGACAGGGACCTCTGGGGCCAACGTCCTGACTTTC.

There are many counts of this clonotype. This sequence joins TRBV11-2 and TRBJ2-3; D is ambiguous. CDR3 length equals 12 residues. Germline values: CDR1 SGHAT, CDR2 FQNNGV. The V and J ends lost 2 bases and 10 bases respectively, with 10 bases between them. This chain's CDR3 is CASSLQDRSQYF. The CDR3 region has the DNA TGTGCCAGCAGCTTACAGGATAGGTCGCAGTATTTT.

This clonotype was recorded at least ten times. The gene calls are TRBV6-2 or TRBV6-3 and TRBJ1-5, with D possibly matching TRBD1 (6 bases). This CDR3 is 13 amino acids long. V was clipped by 8 bases and J by 3 bases, with 11 bases between them. In germline, CDR1 is MNHEY, CDR2 SVGEGT. The CDR3 DNA follows: TGTGCCAGCTCGCAGGGGCACAATCAGCCCCAGCATTTT. Its protein product is CASSQGHNQPQHF.